The rows below give T cell receptor beta chains drawn from one sample of a study of early T cells in non-severe SARS-CoV-2 infection. Using its own MiXCR run on the 5' RACE reads, TCRdb lists one record per CDR3 protein. This table has some 80,000 distinct CDR3 sequences, about 5% appearing once. The sequencing here drew on whole blood, taken at baseline. The receptors originated from an adult who was a healthcare worker with PCR-confirmed SARS-CoV-2 infection or an uninfected control (not recorded which). CDR3s include the opening cysteine and the closing phenylalanine or tryptophan. A D gene is named only where the DNA matches it firmly. Only part of the rows carry a size: once, few, many, or a class if the clone is expanded.

>TRBJ2-7|-|many|TRBV29-1|12
TGCAGCGGCCTTACAGGGACCTACGAGCAGTACTTC
CSGLTGTYEQYF
>TRBJ2-3|-|few|TRBV6-1|14
TGTGCCAGCAGTTCCCTGGGCAGGACAGATACGCAGTATTTT
CASSSLGRTDTQYF
>TRBJ2-2|TRBD2|-|TRBV28|16
TGTGCCAGCAGTTACCTAGCGGGAGCGGAAACCGGGGAGCTGTTTTTT
CASSYLAGAETGELFF
>TRBJ1-6|TRBD1|many|TRBV25-1|14
TGTGCCAGCAGCTGGGACAGGGATAATTCACCCCTCCACTTT
CASSWDRDNSPLHF
>TRBJ1-1|-|-|TRBV6-1|13
TGTGCCAGCAGCAAGACAGAGAACACTGAAGCTTTCTTT
CASSKTENTEAFF
>TRBJ2-2|-|-|TRBV2|14
TGTGCCAGCAGTGAAGGGTCAAACACCGGGGAGCTGTTTTTT
CASSEGSNTGELFF
>TRBJ1-5|TRBD1|few|TRBV6-1|16
TGTGCCGCCTCCGACAGGGTTAAACGAGACAATCAGCCCCAGCATTTT
CAASDRVKRDNQPQHF
>TRBJ2-7|-|many|TRBV20-1|14
TGCAGTGCTAGAGATAGGGACGGATACTACGAGCAGTACTTC
CSARDRDGYYEQYF
>TRBJ1-1|TRBD1|-|TRBV7-8|14
TGTGCCAGCAGCCGGGAGGGGGCTTCGACTGAAGCTTTCTTT
CASSREGASTEAFF
>TRBJ1-1|-|-|TRBV5-4|16
TGTGCCAGCAGCGTACCCGCTGGGGGCCCCAACACTGAAGCTTTCTTT
CASSVPAGGPNTEAFF
>TRBJ1-6|-|-|TRBV7-9|15
TGTGCCAGCAGCTCCGGCGGGACACCGTATTCACCCCTCCACTTT
CASSSGGTPYSPLHF
>TRBJ2-7|-|-|TRBV11-2|14
TGTGCCAGCAGCTTTCGCCTAGTACCCTACGAGCAGTACTTC
CASSFRLVPYEQYF
>TRBJ1-1|-|few|TRBV6-5|13
TGTGCCGGCAGTCCCCAGGGTAGGGCTGAAGCTTTCTTT
CAGSPQGRAEAFF
>TRBJ1-2|-|many|TRBV6-5|12
TGTGCCAGCAGTCGGGGGGTGGCAGATACCACCTTC
CASSRGVADTTF
>TRBJ1-1|-|many|TRBV29-1|14
TGCAGCGTTAAGCGTGCAGAACGGAACACTGAAGCTTTCTTT
CSVKRAERNTEAFF
>TRBJ2-5|-|many|TRBV10-3|15
TGTGCCATCAGTGAGTCATGGGAAATACAAGAGACCCAGTACTTC
CAISESWEIQETQYF
>TRBJ1-1|-|-|TRBV4-1|14
TGCGCCAGCAGCCAAGAACCCGGGGATAGAAAAGCTTTCTTT
CASSQEPGDRKAFF
>TRBJ2-5|-|many|TRBV6-1|14
TGTGCCAGCAGTGGAGCAGGGTGGAGAGAGACCCAGTACTTC
CASSGAGWRETQYF
>TRBJ1-5|-|many|TRBV9|14
TGTGCCAGCAGTGACGGTAGTAGCAATCAGCCCCAGCATTTT
CASSDGSSNQPQHF
>TRBJ1-1|-|many|TRBV18|14
TGTGCCAGCTCACCACGGGAGGCGAACACTGAAGCTTTCTTT
CASSPREANTEAFF
>TRBJ2-3|-|many|TRBV3-1|15
TGTGCCAGCAGCCAAGGGGTAGGGGACACAGATACGCAGTATTTT
CASSQGVGDTDTQYF
>TRBJ1-5|-|many|TRBV7-6|15
TGTGCCAGCAGCCCATCCCGGTCTAGCAATCAGCCCCAGCATTTT
CASSPSRSSNQPQHF
>TRBJ1-6|-|many|TRBV6-5|14
TGTGCCAGCAGTTACAAGGGGATGAGTTCACCCCTCCACTTT
CASSYKGMSSPLHF
>TRBJ2-3|-|many|TRBV6-5|15
TGTGCCAGCAGTTACTCGGCAAGGTGGGCAGATACGCAGTATTTT
CASSYSARWADTQYF
>TRBJ2-7|-|many|TRBV28|17
TGTGCCAGCGCTAGGCCCCCGAGGGGGGCGCCTGGCTACGAGCAGTACTTC
CASARPPRGAPGYEQYF
>TRBJ2-7|-|many|TRBV20-1|13
TGCAGTGCGCGGGACAGTCCCGCCTACGAGCAGTACTTC
CSARDSPAYEQYF
>TRBJ2-7|TRBD2|many|TRBV4-2|15
TGTGCCAGCAGCCAAGTTAACGGCGGGAGTTACGAGCAGTACTTC
CASSQVNGGSYEQYF
>TRBJ1-5|-|-|TRBV7-8|16
TGTGCCAGCACCTTAGATACGGGGGCGAACAATCAGCCCCAGCATTTT
CASTLDTGANNQPQHF
>TRBJ2-5|-|-|TRBV3-1|18
TGTGCCAGCAGCCCTTCTCTCCGACCGGGACGCGCAGAAGAGACCCAGTACTTC
CASSPSLRPGRAEETQYF
>TRBJ1-4|-|once|TRBV5-1|17
TGCGCCAGCAGCTTGGCCCATGGTGGAGTAACTAATGAAAAACTGTTTTTT
CASSLAHGGVTNEKLFF
>TRBJ1-4|-|many|TRBV5-6|16
TGTGCCAGCAGCCAGGGACGGCCCTCAACTAATGAAAAACTGTTTTTT
CASSQGRPSTNEKLFF
>TRBJ2-3|-|many|TRBV7-2|13
TGTGCCAGCAGCTTAGCCCTCCCAGATACGCAGTATTTT
CASSLALPDTQYF
>TRBJ1-6|-|many|TRBV7-2|15
TGTGCCAGCAGCTTAGCGCCATCGATGCGGTCACCCCTCCACTTT
CASSLAPSMRSPLHF
>TRBJ1-1|-|-|TRBV29-1|12
TGCAGCGTTTCGGGGCAGACAGTTGAAGCTTTCTTT
CSVSGQTVEAFF
>TRBJ1-6|TRBD1|few|TRBV28|15
TGTGCCAGCAGTTGGGACAGGGGGGCGAATTCACCCCTCCACTTT
CASSWDRGANSPLHF
>TRBJ2-7|-|many|TRBV5-1|14
TGCGCCAGCCGAATGGGGACAAGGCTTTACGAGCAGTACTTC
CASRMGTRLYEQYF
>TRBJ2-3|-|many|TRBV19|13
TGTGCCAGTAACAGGGACTCGACAGATACGCAGTATTTT
CASNRDSTDTQYF
>TRBJ1-5|-|many|TRBV6-5|14
TGTGCCAGCAGTTACGCCCAGGGAGGAAGGCCCCAGCATTTT
CASSYAQGGRPQHF
>TRBJ2-3|-|-|TRBV7-9|15
TGTGCCAGCAGCGGTAGCGGCTCACACACAGATACGCAGTATTTT
CASSGSGSHTDTQYF
>TRBJ2-2|TRBD2|few|TRBV9|16
TGTGCCAGCAGCCTCGGTCTAGCGGGAGGAGGCGGGGAGCTGTTTTTT
CASSLGLAGGGGELFF
>TRBJ2-1|TRBD2|many|TRBV7-3|15
TGTGCCAGCAGCCCCAGCGGGAGGGGGAACAATGAGCAGTTCTTC
CASSPSGRGNNEQFF
>TRBJ1-2|-|once|TRBV11-2|15
TGTGCCAGCAGCTTACGTACCGAAACGGACTATGGCTACACCTTC
CASSLRTETDYGYTF
>TRBJ1-2|-|many|TRBV19|13
TGTGCCAGTACAAAGACAGACTACTATGGCTACACCTTC
CASTKTDYYGYTF
>TRBJ2-3|-|few|TRBV7-2|16
TGTGCCAGCAGCCCTTGGACGGATCACTCTTCGGATACGCAGTATTTT
CASSPWTDHSSDTQYF
>TRBJ2-7|TRBD2|many|TRBV2|14
TGTGCCAGCCATAGCGGGCTAGGGAGCTACGAGCAGTACTTC
CASHSGLGSYEQYF
>TRBJ1-2|-|many|TRBV12-3/TRBV12-4|15
TGTGCCAGCAGTTTTTCGGCGGGACCGAACTATGGCTACACCTTC
CASSFSAGPNYGYTF